The 7 T cell receptor beta chains listed next were all sequenced from one sample in a study of regulatory T cells in long-lasting Graves disease. In building TCR beta libraries, iRepertoire HTBI primers were used together with Arm-PCR of CDR3 regions. TCRdb itself ran the multiplex PCR reads through MiXCR, one entry per CDR3 protein. Among 550,000 or so distinct CDR3 sequences listed, around 11% were seen once. As for time point: newly diagnosed GD, antithyroid drugs for less than 3 months. From RNA extracted from PBMCs, the TCR library was made. A further study also used this sample, focusing on T cells in Graves' hyperthyroidism and ophthalmopathy.

Material: peripheral blood mononuclear cells (PBMCs), obtained at new diagnosis, from a patient treated with antithyroid drugs. All receptors come from a woman aged 30 to 39 with Graves disease.

This clonotype was seen many times. In nucleotides, the CDR3 is TGTGCCAGCAGGACCCTCTACAGGGGAGGGATCGGAAACATTCAGTACTTC. This encodes CASRTLYRGGIGNIQYF. The chain links TRBV2 to TRBJ2-4; D may match TRBD1 or TRBD2 (7 bases each). This CDR3 contains 17 residues. Trimming left V 6 bases short and J 6 bases short, with 24 bases between. The germline V gene encodes CDR1 SNHLY and CDR2 FYNNEI. Combining the CDR3 with reference TRBV2 and TRBJ2-4 gives the whole variable domain EPEVTQTPSHQVTQMGQEVILRCVPISNHLYFYWYRQILGQKVEFLVSFYNNEISEKSEIFDDQFSVERPDGSNFTLKIRSTKLEDSAMYFCASRTLYRGGIGNIQYFGAGTRLSVL.

Ten or more counts support this clonotype. The chain has TRBV2 and TRBJ2-7, with a weak D call TRBD2 (6 bases). The CDR3 has 14 residues. V was trimmed by 4 bases and J by 5 bases, leaving 15 bases between them. The germline gives CDR1 SNHLY, CDR2 FYNNEI. The CDR3 spells CASSGGGAQNEQYF. The CDR3 DNA sequence: TGTGCCAGCAGTGGAGGAGGGGCCCAAAACGAGCAGTACTTC.

This clonotype was observed at least ten times. The V call is TRBV7-2, the J call TRBJ1-1, with TRBD1 identical over 9 bases. CDR1 and CDR2 (germline): SGHTA, FQGNSA. The CDR3 is 15 residues long. After removal of 6 bases from V and 6 bases from J, the junction contained 11 bases not matched to a gene. The DNA of the CDR3 is TGTGCCAGCAGACTGACCGGGACAGGGCATCCTGAAGCTTTCTTT. Amino acids: CASRLTGTGHPEAFF.

This clonotype appeared a few times. J is TRBJ2-7 and V is TRBV6-1; D is ambiguous. Germline lookup yields CDR1 MNHNS and CDR2 SASEGT. Between the trimmed V and J ends, which lost 8 bases and 1 base, there was a span of 12 bases. CDR3 length: 13 amino acids. The CDR3: CASFRASSYEQYF. The CDR3 DNA is TGTGCCAGCTTTCGAGCGTCATCCTACGAGCAGTACTTC.

The table lists this clonotype with many counts. The J gene is TRBJ2-7, the V gene TRBV6-1; perhaps TRBD2 as D (6 bases). The germline V gene encodes CDR1 MNHNS and CDR2 SASEGT. This CDR3 is 15 amino acids long. Trimming left V 5 bases short and J 0 bases short, with 14 bases between. The CDR3, as DNA: TGTGCCAGCAGTCGCGGGACGCTCAGCTCCTACGAGCAGTACTTC. Protein product: CASSRGTLSSYEQYF.

The chain has TRBV4-3 and TRBJ2-3; D is tentatively TRBD1 or TRBD2 (5 bases each). The CDR3 consists of 17 residues. V was pared by 3 bases and J by 0 bases, with 16 bases between. CDR1 and CDR2 (germline): LGHNA, YSLEER. The CDR3 DNA reads TGCGCCAGCAGCCAGGAGGCAGGGCGCTCTAGCACAGATACGCAGTATTTT. Its translation is CASSQEAGRSSTDTQYF.

Here the CDR3 reads CASSTGRGYEQYF. The CDR3 DNA reads as TGTGCCAGCAGCACCGGACGGGGATACGAGCAGTACTTC. The chain employs TRBV4-2 and TRBJ2-7; tentative D call: TRBD2 (5 bases). The CDR3 runs 13 residues. Germline V gene lookup returns CDR1 LGHNA and CDR2 YNFKEQ. V was shortened by 5 bases and J by 4 bases, with 12 bases between the two germline ends.